This T cell receptor (beta chain) comes out of a study of blood T cell repertoires in COVID-19. Background on the study: Samples came from the United States, Italy and Spain, spanning acute and convalescent COVID-19. PBMCs, B-cell-depleted T cells, or T cells provided the cDNA or gDNA that made up the material.

From germline, CDR1 is SQVTM and CDR2 ANQGSEA. The CDR3 totals 13 residues. Trimming pared 4 bases from V and 5 bases from J, leaving 12 bases between. Original processing methods: Reference gene primers were amplified, and this amplification served to estimate nucleated cell counts. Assay: immunoSEQ multiplex PCR; the TCRdb copy retains only in-frame clones and omits some. D and trimming were read from the DNA, whereas the V and J calls and clone size are those reported in that table. The sample consists of around 230,000 clones, around 83% of them appearing once. Sequenced input: peripheral blood. The receptor was isolated from a woman aged 60-75 years with active or convalescent COVID-19. This chain connects TRBV29-1 to TRBJ1-5; unclear D gene. The CDR3 DNA reads as TGCAGCGTTGGGACTAGCCGGGATCAGCCCCAGCATTTT. Encoded protein: CSVGTSRDQPQHF.